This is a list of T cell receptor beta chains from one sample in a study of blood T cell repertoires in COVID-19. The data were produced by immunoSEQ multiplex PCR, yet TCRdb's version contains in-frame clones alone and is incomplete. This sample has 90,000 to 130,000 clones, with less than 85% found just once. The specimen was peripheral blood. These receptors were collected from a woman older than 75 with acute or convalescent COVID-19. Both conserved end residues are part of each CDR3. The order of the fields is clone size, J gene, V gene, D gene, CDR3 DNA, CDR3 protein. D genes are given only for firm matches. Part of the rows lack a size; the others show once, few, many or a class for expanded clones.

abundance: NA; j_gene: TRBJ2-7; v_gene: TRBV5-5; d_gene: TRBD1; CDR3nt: TGTGCCAGCAGCTTGGCTTCAGGGGACAGTACCTACGAGCAGTACTTC; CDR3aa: CASSLASGDSTYEQYF
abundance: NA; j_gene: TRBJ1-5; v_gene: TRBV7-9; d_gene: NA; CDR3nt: TGTGCCAGCAGCTTAGAGACAGAGCCCCAGCATTTT; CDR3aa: CASSLETEPQHF
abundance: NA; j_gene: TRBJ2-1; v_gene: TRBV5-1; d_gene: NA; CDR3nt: TGCGCCACCGAGACTGGCAGCTCCTACAATGAGCAGTTCTTC; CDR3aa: CATETGSSYNEQFF
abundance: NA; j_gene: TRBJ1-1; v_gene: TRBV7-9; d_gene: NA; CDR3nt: TGTGCCAGCAGCCGAGACAGGAACACTGAAGCTTTCTTT; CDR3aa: CASSRDRNTEAFF
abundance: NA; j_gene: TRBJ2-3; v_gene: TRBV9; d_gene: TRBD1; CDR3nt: TGTGCCAGCAGCGTAGAGCACAGGGGTACAGATACGCAGTATTTT; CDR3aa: CASSVEHRGTDTQYF
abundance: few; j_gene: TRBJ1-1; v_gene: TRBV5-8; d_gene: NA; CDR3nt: TGTGCCAGCAGCTTTACTCTTGGGACAGAAGCTTTCTTT; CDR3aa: CASSFTLGTEAFF
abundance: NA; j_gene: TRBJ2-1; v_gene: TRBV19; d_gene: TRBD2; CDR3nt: TGTGCCAGTAGTATAGATGCGGGGGGGGTCTTTGACAATGAGCAGTTCTTC; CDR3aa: CASSIDAGGVFDNEQFF
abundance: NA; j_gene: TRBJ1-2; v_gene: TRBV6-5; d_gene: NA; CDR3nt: TGTGCCAGCAGTTACTCTGGGGGGATCGACTATGGCTACACCTTC; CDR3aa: CASSYSGGIDYGYTF
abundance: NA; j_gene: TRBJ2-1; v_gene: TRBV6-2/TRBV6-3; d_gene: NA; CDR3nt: TGTGCCAGCAGTCAACGACGGGGTTCCCCTTCGATCTTC; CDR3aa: CASSQRRGSPSIF
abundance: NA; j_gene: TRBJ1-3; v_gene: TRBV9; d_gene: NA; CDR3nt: TGTGCCAGCAGCGTAGACGAGCTGGGGGCCTTCTCTGGAAACACCATATATTTT; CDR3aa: CASSVDELGAFSGNTIYF
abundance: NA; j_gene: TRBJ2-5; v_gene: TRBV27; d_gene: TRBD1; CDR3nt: TGTGCCAGCAGTTTGTACAGGGGCCAAGAGACCCAGTACTTC; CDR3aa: CASSLYRGQETQYF
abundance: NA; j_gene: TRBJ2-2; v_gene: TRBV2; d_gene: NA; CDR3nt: TGTGCCAGCAGTGAAGTCGGGGGAACCGGGGAGCTGTTTTTT; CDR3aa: CASSEVGGTGELFF
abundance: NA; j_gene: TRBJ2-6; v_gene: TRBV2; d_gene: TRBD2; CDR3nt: TGTGCCAGCAGTGCCCTGGGGAGGGAGATCTCTGGGGCCAACGTCCTGACTTTC; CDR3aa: CASSALGREISGANVLTF
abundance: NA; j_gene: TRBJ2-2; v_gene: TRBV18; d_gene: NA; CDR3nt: TGTGCCAGCTCACCTGTGGACTGGACCACCGGGGAGCTGTTTTTT; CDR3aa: CASSPVDWTTGELFF
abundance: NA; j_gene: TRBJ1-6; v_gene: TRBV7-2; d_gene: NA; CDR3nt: TGTGCCAGCAGCTCCTTTAGCTCCTATAATTCACCCCTCCACTTT; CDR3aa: CASSSFSSYNSPLHF
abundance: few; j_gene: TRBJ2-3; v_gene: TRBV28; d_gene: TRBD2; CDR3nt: TGTGCCAGCAGTTATATAGCGGGATCTCGAGGGGATACGCAGTATTTT; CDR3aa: CASSYIAGSRGDTQYF
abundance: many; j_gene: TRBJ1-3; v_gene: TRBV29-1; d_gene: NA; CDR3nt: TGCAGCGTTGTTGTGGACTACTCTGGAAACACCATATATTTT; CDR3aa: CSVVVDYSGNTIYF
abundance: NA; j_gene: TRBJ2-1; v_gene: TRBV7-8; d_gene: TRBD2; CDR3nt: TGTGCCAGCAGCTCCCTCCCGGGGGGGCCTATCAATGAGCAGTTCTTC; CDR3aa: CASSSLPGGPINEQFF
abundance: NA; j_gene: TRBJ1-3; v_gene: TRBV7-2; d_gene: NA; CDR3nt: TGTGCCAGCAGCTTAGGCGGGGGAAACACCATATATTTT; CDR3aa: CASSLGGGNTIYF
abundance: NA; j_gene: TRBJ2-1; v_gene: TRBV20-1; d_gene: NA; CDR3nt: TGCAGTGCTAGTTTTTCAGGGGGAGGCAATGAGCAGTTCTTC; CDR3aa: CSASFSGGGNEQFF
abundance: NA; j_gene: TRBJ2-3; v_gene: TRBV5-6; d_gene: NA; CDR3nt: TGTGCCAGCAGCTTGGATTCTGGGCGGGGAACAGATACGCAGTATTTT; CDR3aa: CASSLDSGRGTDTQYF
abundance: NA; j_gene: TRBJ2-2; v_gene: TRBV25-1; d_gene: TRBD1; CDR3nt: TGTGCCAGCAGTCTAGGGACAGGGGCTAGTCTTGACACCGGGGAGCTGTTTTTT; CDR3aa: CASSLGTGASLDTGELFF
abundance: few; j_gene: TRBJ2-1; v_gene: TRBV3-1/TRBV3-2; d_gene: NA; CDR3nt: TGTGCCAGCAGCCTAATAAATGAGCAGTTCTTC; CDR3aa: CASSLINEQFF
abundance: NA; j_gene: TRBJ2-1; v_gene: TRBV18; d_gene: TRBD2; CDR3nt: TGTGCCAGCTCACCACAGACTAGCGGCGAGCAGTTCTTC; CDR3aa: CASSPQTSGEQFF
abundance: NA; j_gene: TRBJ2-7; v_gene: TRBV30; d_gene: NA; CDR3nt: TGTGCCTGGATTCCCAATGCGCGTTACGAGCAGTACTTC; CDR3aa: CAWIPNARYEQYF
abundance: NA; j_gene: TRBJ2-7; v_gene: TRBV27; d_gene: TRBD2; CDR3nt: TGTGCCAGCAGTTTGTTTCCTAGCGGCTACGAGCAGTACTTC; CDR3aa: CASSLFPSGYEQYF
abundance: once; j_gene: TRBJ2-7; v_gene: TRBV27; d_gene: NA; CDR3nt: TGTGCCAGCAGTTTAAGGGGCGAGCAGTACTTC; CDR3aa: CASSLRGEQYF
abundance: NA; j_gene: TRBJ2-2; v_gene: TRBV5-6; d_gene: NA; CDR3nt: TGTGCCAGCAGCCGGAGACCTACCGGTACCGGGGAGCTGTTTTTT; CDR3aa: CASSRRPTGTGELFF
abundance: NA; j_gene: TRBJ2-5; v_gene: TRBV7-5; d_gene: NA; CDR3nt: TGTGTCAGAAGCTTAACCTGCTGTCGACTAGTGCGGGTGAAAGAGACCCAGTACTTC; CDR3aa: CVRSLTCCRLVRVKETQYF
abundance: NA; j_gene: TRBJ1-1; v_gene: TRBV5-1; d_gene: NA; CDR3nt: TGCGCCAGCAGCTTTGAGTTGAACACTGAAGCTTTCTTT; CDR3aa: CASSFELNTEAFF
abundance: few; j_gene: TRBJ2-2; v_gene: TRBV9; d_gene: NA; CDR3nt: TGTGCCAGCACGTTACAGGGAATTGGTAACACCGGGGAGCTGTTTTTT; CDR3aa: CASTLQGIGNTGELFF
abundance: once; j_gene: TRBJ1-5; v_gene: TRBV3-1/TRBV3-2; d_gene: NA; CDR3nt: TGTGCCAGCAGCCTTGGACAGACACGCGATCAGCCCCAGCATTTT; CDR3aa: CASSLGQTRDQPQHF
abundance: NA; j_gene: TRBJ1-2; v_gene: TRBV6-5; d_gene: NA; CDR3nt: TGTGCCAGCACCGGGCAGGGAGGCCACTATGGCTACACCTTC; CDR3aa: CASTGQGGHYGYTF
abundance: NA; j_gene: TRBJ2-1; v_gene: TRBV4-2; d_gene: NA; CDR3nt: TGTGCCAGCAGCCCTTGGAAACAGATGCTGGGTGAGCAGTTCTTC; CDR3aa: CASSPWKQMLGEQFF
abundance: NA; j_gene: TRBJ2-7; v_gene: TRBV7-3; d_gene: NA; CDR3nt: TGTGCCAGCAGCTTGTCTCCAGGGTTGGGGGAGCAGTACTTC; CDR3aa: CASSLSPGLGEQYF
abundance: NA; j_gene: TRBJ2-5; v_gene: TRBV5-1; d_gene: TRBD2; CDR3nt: TGCGCCAGCAGAATAGCGGGGACGTACCAAGAGACCCAGTACTTC; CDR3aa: CASRIAGTYQETQYF
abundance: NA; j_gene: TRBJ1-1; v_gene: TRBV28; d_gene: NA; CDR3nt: TGTGCCAGCAGTAACCAGGGGTTGGGGGCTTTCTTT; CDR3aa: CASSNQGLGAFF
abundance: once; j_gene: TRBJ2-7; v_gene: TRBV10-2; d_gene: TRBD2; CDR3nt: TGCGCCAGCAGTGAGGGTGAAGGAGCGGGGGCCGGGCAGTACTTC; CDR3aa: CASSEGEGAGAGQYF
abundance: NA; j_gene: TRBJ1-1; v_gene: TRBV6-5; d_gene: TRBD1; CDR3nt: TGTGCCAGCGGGGACAGGGTGGGAACTGAAGCTTTCTTT; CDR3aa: CASGDRVGTEAFF
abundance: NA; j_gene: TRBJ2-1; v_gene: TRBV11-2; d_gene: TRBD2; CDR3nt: TGTGCCAGCAGCTTAGGGATGCTAGCGGGAGTCAATGAGCAGTTCTTC; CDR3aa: CASSLGMLAGVNEQFF
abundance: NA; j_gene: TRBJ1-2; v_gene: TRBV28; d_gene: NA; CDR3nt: TGTGCCAGCAGTGTCACAGTCTATGGCTACACCTTC; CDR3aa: CASSVTVYGYTF
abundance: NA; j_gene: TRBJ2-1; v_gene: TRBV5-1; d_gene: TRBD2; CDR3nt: TGCGCCAGCAGCTGGACCGCCGGCGGGGGGTACAATGAGCAGTTCTTC; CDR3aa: CASSWTAGGGYNEQFF
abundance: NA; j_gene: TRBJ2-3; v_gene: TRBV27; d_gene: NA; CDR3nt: TGTGCCAGCAGTCTCCGCGGTGATACGCAGTATTTT; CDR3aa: CASSLRGDTQYF
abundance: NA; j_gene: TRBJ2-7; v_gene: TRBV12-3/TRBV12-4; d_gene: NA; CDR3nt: TGTGCCAGCAGTTCGTATTACGAGCAGTACTTC; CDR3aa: CASSSYYEQYF
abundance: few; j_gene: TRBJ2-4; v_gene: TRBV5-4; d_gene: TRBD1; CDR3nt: TGTGCCAGCAGGGACCAGGGGGCTGGTAACATTCAGTACTTC; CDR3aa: CASRDQGAGNIQYF
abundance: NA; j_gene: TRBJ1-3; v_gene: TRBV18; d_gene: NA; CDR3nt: TGTGCCAGCTCACCCGCAACAGGGAAGCCTGGAAACACCATATATTTT; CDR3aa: CASSPATGKPGNTIYF
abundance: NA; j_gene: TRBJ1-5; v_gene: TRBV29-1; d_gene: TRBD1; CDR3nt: TGCAGCGTTGAGGGGCAGGGGGGACAGCCCCAGCATTTT; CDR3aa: CSVEGQGGQPQHF
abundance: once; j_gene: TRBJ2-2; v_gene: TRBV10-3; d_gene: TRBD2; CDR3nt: TGTGCCACCTACGGGCTAGCGGGGACCGGGGAGCTGTTTTTT; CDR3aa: CATYGLAGTGELFF
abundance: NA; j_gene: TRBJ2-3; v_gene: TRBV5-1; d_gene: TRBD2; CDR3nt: TGCGCCAGCAGCTCCGGCTTACTAGCGGGGAGCACAGATACGCAGTATTTT; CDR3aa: CASSSGLLAGSTDTQYF
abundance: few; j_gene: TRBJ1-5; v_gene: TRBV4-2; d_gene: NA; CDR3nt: TGTGCCAGCAGCCAAGCCTACAGTCCCAGCAATCAGCCCCAGCATTTT; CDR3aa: CASSQAYSPSNQPQHF
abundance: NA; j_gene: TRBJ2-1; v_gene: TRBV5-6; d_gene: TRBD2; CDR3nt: TGTGCCAGCAGCTTGCCGGGACTAGGATCGTACAATGAGCAGTTCTTC; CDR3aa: CASSLPGLGSYNEQFF
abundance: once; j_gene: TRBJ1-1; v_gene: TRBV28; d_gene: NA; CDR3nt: TGTGCCAGCAGAACCTCCCAGAGGCAAGCTTTCTTT; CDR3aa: CASRTSQRQAFF
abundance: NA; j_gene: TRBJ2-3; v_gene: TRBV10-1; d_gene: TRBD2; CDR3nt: TGCGCCAGCAGGGGTGGCGGGGGAGATACGCAGTATTTT; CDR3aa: CASRGGGGDTQYF